This T cell receptor beta chain was retrieved from a study of cytomegalovirus exposure and HLA in healthy donors. Study-wide context: The early release's HLA-typed donors yielded some 85 million unique TCRs. Around 77% of 350 to 400 genotyped donors fell in the Caucasian-associated ancestry cluster.

Study-level results: In a later analysis, TCR association rates varied by HLA locus: DRB1 most, HLA-C fewest. The investigators catalogued 160 or so TCR beta chains as cytomegalovirus-associated.

Turning to this clone: Antigen: not known.

Use of 60 Vbeta and 13 Jbeta primers characterized the PCR. Method: immunoSEQ multiplex PCR; TCRdb's copy keeps in-frame clones and lacks some. Altogether under 90,000 clones are present, about nine tenths being singletons, with the ten largest covering roughly 2.2%. The sequencing sample was made of PBMCs. This sequence originates from a man younger than 30 in good health and CMV-seronegative.

The CDR3 spells CASSLEIETEAFF. In DNA form, the CDR3 reads TGTGCCAGCAGCTTAGAAATAGAGACTGAAGCTTTCTTT. This chain uses TRBV7-2 with TRBJ1-1; D gene uncertain. V dropped 1 base and J dropped 5 bases, with 8 bases sitting between them. Germline lookup yields CDR1 SGHTA and CDR2 FQGNSA. The CDR3 extends over 13 amino acids.